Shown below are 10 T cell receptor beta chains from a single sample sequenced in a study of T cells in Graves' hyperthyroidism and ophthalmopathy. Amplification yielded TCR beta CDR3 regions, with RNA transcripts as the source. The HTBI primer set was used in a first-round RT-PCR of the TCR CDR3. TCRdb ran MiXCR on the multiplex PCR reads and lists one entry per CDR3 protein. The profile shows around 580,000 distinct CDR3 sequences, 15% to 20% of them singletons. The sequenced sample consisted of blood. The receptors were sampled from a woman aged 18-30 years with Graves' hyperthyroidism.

The CDR3 here is CASSLDPASNQPQHF. The CDR3 bases are TGTGCCAGCAGCTTAGATCCAGCTAGCAATCAGCCCCAGCATTTT. V usage is TRBV7-2 and J usage is TRBJ1-5; D uncertain. V was shortened by 1 base and J by 0 bases, with 7 bases between the two germline ends. Looked up from germline, CDR1 is SGHTA and CDR2 is FQGNSA. The CDR3 consists of 15 residues.

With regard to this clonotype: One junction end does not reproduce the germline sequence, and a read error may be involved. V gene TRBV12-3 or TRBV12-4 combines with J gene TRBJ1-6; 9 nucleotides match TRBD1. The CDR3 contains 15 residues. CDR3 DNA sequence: TGTTCCAGCAGTCCCCGACAGGGGGTAAATTCACCCCTCCACTTT. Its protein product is CSSSPRQGVNSPLHF.

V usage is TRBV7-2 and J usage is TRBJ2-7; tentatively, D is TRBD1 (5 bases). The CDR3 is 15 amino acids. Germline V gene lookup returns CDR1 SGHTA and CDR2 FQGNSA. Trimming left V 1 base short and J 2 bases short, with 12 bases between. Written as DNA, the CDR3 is TGTGCCAGCAGCTTAGATCTGGGGCCGACCTACGAGCAGTACTTC. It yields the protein CASSLDLGPTYEQYF.

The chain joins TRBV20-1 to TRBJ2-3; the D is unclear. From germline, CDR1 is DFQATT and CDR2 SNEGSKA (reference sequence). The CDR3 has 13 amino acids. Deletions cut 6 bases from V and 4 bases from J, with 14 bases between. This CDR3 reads CSAVYRTPDTQYF. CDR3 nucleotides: TGCAGTGCCGTTTATCGGACCCCAGATACGCAGTATTTT.

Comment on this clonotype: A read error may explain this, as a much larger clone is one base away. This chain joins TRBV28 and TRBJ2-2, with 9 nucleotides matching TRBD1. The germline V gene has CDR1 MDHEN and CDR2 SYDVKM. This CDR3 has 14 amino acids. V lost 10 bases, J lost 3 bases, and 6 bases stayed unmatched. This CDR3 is CATQGTGYTGELFF. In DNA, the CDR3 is TGTGCCACACAAGGGACAGGGTACACCGGGGAGCTGTTTTTT.

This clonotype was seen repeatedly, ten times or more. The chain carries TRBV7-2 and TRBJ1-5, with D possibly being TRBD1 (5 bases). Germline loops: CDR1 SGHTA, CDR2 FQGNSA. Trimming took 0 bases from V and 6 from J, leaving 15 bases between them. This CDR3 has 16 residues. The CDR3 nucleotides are TGTGCCAGCAGCTTAGCTTCCCAGGGAGGAGTTCAGCCCCAGCATTTT. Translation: CASSLASQGGVQPQHF.

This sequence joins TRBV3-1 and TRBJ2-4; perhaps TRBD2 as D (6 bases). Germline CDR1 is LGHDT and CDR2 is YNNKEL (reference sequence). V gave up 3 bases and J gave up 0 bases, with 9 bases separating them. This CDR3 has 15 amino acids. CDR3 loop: CASSHGGPAKNIQYF. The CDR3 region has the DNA TGTGCCAGCAGCCATGGAGGGCCAGCCAAAAACATTCAGTACTTC.

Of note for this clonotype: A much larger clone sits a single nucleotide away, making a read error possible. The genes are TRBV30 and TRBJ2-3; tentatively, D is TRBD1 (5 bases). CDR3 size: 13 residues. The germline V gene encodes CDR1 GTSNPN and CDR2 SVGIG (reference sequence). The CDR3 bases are TGTGCCTGGAGTAGCGACCGAACAGGTACGCAGTATTTT. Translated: CAWSSDRTGTQYF.

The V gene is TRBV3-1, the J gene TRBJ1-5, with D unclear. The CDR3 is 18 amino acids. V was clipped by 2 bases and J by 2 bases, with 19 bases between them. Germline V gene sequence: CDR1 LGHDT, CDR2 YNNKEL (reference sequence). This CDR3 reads CASSQKYGMGLGNQPQHF. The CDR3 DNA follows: TGTGCCAGCAGCCAAAAATACGGGATGGGCTTGGGCAATCAGCCCCAGCATTTT.

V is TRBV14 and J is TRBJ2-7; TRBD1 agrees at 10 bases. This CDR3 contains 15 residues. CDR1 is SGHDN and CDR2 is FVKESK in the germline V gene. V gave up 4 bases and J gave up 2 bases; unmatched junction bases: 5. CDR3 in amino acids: CASSLGTGATYEQYF. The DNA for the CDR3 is TGTGCCAGCAGCCTAGGGACAGGGGCCACCTACGAGCAGTACTTC.